One and the same sample provided the 8 T cell receptor beta chains below, sequenced in a study of T cell responses to AZD1222 COVID-19 vaccine. Sequencing used immunoSEQ multiplex PCR; TCRdb keeps in-frame clones, though not all of them. This sample has around 140,000 clones, with about nine tenths found just once. Sequenced material: peripheral blood, taken 28 days after the second AZD1222 dose. The receptors come from an adult who received the AZD1222 COVID-19 vaccine.

The J gene is TRBJ2-5, the V gene TRBV12-3 or TRBV12-4; TRBD2 aligns across 7 bases. This CDR3 spans 13 amino acids. V shed 3 bases and J 5 bases; nucleotides not matched to a gene: 3. The CDR3 protein is CASSFVGGETQYF. DNA for the CDR3: TGTGCCAGCAGTTTTGTGGGGGGGGAGACCCAGTACTTC.

As concerns this clone: A junction boundary mismatches the germline segment, possibly from a read error. This sequence joins TRBV6-5 and TRBJ1-2, with 11 bases lining up with TRBD1. This CDR3 is 15 amino acids long. Per the germline V gene, CDR1 is MNHEY and CDR2 is SVGAGI. CDR3 in amino acids: CASSDSTDRGLGYTF. CDR3 sequence (DNA): TGTGCCAGCAGTGACTCGACGGACAGGGGGCTCGGATACACCTTC.

This chain's CDR3 is CASSLEAGQPQHF. DNA for the CDR3: TGTGCCAGCAGCTTGGAGGCGGGTCAGCCCCAGCATTTT. V usage is TRBV5-5 and J usage is TRBJ1-5; D is uncertain. The CDR3 consists of 13 residues. With 0 bases removed from V and 6 bases from J, the gap between germline ends came to 7 bases. Germline CDR1 and CDR2: SGHKS and YYEKEE (reference sequence). Based on the CDR3 plus reference TRBV5-5 and TRBJ1-5, the full variable domain is DAGVTQSPTHLIKTRGQQVTLRCSPISGHKSVSWYQQVLGQGPQFIFQYYEKEERGRGNFPDRFSARQFPNYSSELNVNALLLGDSALYLCASSLEAGQPQHFGDGTRLSIL.

This sequence joins TRBV18 and TRBJ1-1; D remains unclear. Trimming cost V 3 bases and J 11 bases, with 16 bases left between them. Germline V gives CDR1 KGHSH, CDR2 LQKENI. This CDR3 has 13 residues. The chain's CDR3 is CASSPEDGLVAFF. CDR3 bases: TGTGCCAGCTCACCGGAGGACGGCCTGGTGGCTTTCTTT.

The chain combines TRBV30 with TRBJ1-4; 7 bases fit TRBD1. J lost 4 bases, V lost 4 bases, and 0 bases had no gene match. Germline CDR1 reads GTSNPN; CDR2 reads SVGIG (reference sequence). CDR3 length: 12 amino acids. The CDR3 protein is CAWNRGNEKLFF. The CDR3 DNA is TGTGCCTGGAACAGGGGTAATGAAAAACTGTTTTTT.

This clone has a single count. The chain combines TRBV11-3 with TRBJ1-4; D unresolved. The CDR3 runs to 17 residues. Trimming took 3 bases from V and 0 from J, leaving 14 bases between them. Per germline, CDR1 SGHNT and CDR2 YENEEA. CDR3 bases: TGTGCCAGCAGCTTCGCAGGCGCCCCAACAACTAATGAAAAACTGTTTTTT. Amino acid sequence: CASSFAGAPTTNEKLFF. The complete variable domain, with remaining parts taken from reference TRBV11-3 and TRBJ1-4, reads EAGVVQSPRYKIIEKKQPVAFWCNPISGHNTLYWYLQNLGQGPELLIRYENEEAVDDSQLPKDRFSAERLKGVDSTLKIQPAELGDSAVYLCASSFAGAPTTNEKLFFGSGTQLSVL.

The rearrangement uses TRBV6-5 and TRBJ1-1; no clear D gene. Trimming cost V 6 bases and J 0 bases, with 8 bases left between them. This CDR3 is built from 13 residues. Germline V gene lookup returns CDR1 MNHEY and CDR2 SVGAGI. The DNA for the CDR3 is TGTGCCAGCAGGCCTGAGATGAACACTGAAGCTTTCTTT. Amino acid sequence: CASRPEMNTEAFF.

The chain couples TRBV11-3 to TRBJ2-6; D may be TRBD1 (6 bases). Trimming stripped 10 bases from V and 0 bases from J, with 19 bases between. The CDR3 runs 17 residues. CDR1 SGHNT and CDR2 YENEEA come from the germline V gene. CDR3 in amino acids: CATSGAAKSSGANVLTF. CDR3 sequence (DNA): TGTGCCACCTCAGGGGCAGCTAAAAGCTCTGGGGCCAACGTCCTGACTTTC.